This TCR beta chain was identified in a study of early stage breast cancer tumors. As for the study in general: Of some 17 invasive breast tumors, about a dozen were hormone receptor-positive, HER2-negative. The ER+/PR+/HER2- tumors included roughly 8 ductal and a few lobular carcinomas. Study-wide points: Most shared enriched TCRB sequences were commonly generated ones.

Regarding this clone: Its antigen is not known.

V was trimmed by 7 bases and J by 5 bases, leaving 12 bases between them. Germline V gene sequence: CDR1 LNHDA, CDR2 SQIVND (reference sequence). This CDR3 has 13 amino acids. Each sample had two DNA replicates, 0.5 to 0.65 ug blood or roughly 1.4 ug tissue. Data came from immunoSEQ multiplex PCR; TCRdb stores just in-frame clones and leaves some out. The repertoire consists of roughly 60,000 clones, with roughly 80% occurring once and the leading ten covering around 3.2%. This rearrangement joins TRBV19 to TRBJ2-1; D ambiguous. The sample consisted of blood. The TCR sequence derives from a young adult with breast cancer. The CDR3 DNA follows: TGTGCCAGTAAGTACGTCGGCGACAATGAGCAGTTCTTC. It yields the protein CASKYVGDNEQFF.